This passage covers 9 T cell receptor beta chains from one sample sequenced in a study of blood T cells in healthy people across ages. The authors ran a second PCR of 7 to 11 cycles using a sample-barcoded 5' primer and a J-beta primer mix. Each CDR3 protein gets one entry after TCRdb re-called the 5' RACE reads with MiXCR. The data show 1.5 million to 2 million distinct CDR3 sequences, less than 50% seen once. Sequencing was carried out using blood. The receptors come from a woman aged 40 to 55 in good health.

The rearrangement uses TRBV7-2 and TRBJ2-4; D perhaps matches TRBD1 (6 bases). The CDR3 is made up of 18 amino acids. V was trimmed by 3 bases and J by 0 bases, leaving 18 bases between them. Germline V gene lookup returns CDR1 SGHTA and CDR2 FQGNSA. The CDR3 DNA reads TGTGCCAGCAGCTTCCAGGGGCCCGTTGCCTTAGCCAAAAACATTCAGTACTTC. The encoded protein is CASSFQGPVALAKNIQYF.

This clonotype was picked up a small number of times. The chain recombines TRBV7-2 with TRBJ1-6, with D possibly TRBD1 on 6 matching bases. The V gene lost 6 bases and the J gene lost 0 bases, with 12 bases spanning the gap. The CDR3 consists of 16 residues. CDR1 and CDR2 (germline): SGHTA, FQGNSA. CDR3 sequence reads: CASSLDSSSYNSPLHF. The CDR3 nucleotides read TGTGCCAGCAGTCTGGACAGCAGCTCCTATAATTCACCCCTCCACTTT.

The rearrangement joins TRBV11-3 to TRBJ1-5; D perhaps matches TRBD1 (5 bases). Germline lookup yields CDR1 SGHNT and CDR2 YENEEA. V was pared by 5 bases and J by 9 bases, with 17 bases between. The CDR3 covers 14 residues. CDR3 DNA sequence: TGTGCCAGCAGCCCTTGGACGGGACGTCGGCCCCAGCATTTT. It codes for CASSPWTGRRPQHF.

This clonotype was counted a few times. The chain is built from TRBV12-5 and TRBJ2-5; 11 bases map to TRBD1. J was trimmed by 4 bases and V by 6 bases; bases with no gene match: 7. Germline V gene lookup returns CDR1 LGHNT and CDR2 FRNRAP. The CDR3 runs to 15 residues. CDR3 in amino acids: CASGQDRGQGETQYF. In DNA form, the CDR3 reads TGTGCTAGTGGCCAGGACAGGGGGCAGGGAGAGACCCAGTACTTC.

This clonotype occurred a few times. The CDR3, as DNA: TGCGCCAGCAGCCAGATTCAGGGGAGAGATGGCTACACCTTC. Translating it yields CASSQIQGRDGYTF. The chain couples TRBV4-3 to TRBJ1-2; weak D call: TRBD1 (6 bases). Germline V gene data show CDR1 as LGHNA and CDR2 as YSLEER. Deletions cut 3 bases from V and 6 bases from J, with 14 bases between. This CDR3 comprises 14 residues.

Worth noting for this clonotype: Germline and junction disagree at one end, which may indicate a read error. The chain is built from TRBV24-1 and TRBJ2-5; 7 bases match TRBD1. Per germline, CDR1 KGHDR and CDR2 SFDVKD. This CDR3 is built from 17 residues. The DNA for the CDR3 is TGTGCCACCAGTGAAAGCTTGAGGAGACAGGGCCAAGAGACCCGGTACTTC. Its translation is CATSESLRRQGQETRYF.

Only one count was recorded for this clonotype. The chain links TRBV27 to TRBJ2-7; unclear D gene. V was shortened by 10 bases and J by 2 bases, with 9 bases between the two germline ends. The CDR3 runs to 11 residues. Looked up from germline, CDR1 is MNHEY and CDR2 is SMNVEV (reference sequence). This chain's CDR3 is CANTSAYEQYF. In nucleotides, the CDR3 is TGTGCCAACACCTCCGCCTACGAGCAGTACTTC.

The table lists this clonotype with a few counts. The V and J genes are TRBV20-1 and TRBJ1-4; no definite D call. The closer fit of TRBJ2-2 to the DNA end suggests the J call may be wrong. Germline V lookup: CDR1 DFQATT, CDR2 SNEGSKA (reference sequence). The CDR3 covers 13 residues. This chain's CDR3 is CSARVPLTGELFF. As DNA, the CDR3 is TGCAGTGCTAGAGTCCCCTTGACAGGGGAGCTGTTTTTT.

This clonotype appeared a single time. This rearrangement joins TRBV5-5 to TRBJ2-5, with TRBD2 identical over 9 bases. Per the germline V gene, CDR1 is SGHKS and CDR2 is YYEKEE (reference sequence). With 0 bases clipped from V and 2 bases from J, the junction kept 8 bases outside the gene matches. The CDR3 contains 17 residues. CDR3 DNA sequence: TGTGCCAGCAGCTTGGCCCTGGGTGCGGGGGGGCAAGAGACCCAGTACTTC. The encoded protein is CASSLALGAGGQETQYF.